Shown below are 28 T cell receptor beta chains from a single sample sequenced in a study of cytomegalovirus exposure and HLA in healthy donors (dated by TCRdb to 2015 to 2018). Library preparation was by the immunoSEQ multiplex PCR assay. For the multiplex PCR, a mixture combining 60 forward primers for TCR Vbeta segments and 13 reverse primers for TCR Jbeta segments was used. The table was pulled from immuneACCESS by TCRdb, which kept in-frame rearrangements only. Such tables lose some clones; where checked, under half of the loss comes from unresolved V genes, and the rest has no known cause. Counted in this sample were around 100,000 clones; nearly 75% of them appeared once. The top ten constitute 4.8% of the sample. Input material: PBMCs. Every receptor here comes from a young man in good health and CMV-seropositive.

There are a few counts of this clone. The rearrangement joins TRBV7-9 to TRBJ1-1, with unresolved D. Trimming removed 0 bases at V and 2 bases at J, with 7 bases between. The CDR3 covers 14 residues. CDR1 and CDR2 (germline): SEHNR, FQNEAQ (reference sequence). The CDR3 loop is CASSLAGANTEAFF. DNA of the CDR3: TGTGCCAGCAGCTTAGCAGGAGCCAACACTGAAGCTTTCTTT.

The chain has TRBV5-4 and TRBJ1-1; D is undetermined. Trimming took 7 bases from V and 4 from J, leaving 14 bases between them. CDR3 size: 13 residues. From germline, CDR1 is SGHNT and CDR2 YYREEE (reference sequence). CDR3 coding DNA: TGTGCCAGCTTATCGGAAGGAGGCACTGAAGCTTTCTTT. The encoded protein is CASLSEGGTEAFF.

The CDR3 coding sequence is TGTGCCTGGAGTCTGCCTAGCGGTTTAGGTACGCAGTATTTT. Translating it yields CAWSLPSGLGTQYF. This rearrangement joins TRBV30 to TRBJ2-3; 7 bases map to TRBD2. Germline CDR1 and CDR2: GTSNPN and SVGIG (reference sequence). V trimming: 2 bases; J trimming: 8 bases; junction bases outside the gene matches: 10. This CDR3 is built from 14 residues. The full variable domain, its missing parts supplied by reference TRBV30 and TRBJ2-3, is SQTIHQWPATLVQPVGSPLSLECTVEGTSNPNLYWYRQAAGRGLQLLFYSVGIGQISSEVPQNLSASRPQDRQFILSSKKLLLSDSGFYLCAWSLPSGLGTQYFGPGTRLTVL.

The CDR3 DNA is TGTGCCAGCAGCGTAGGGGTCGGGGGGCCCCCTCGCAATGAGCAGTTCTTC. This encodes CASSVGVGGPPRNEQFF. This chain uses TRBV9 with TRBJ2-1; D perhaps matches TRBD2 (7 bases). The CDR3 sequence is 17 residues long. The V end was cut by 0 bases, the J end by 6 bases, with 19 bases between. Germline V gene sequence: CDR1 SGDLS, CDR2 YYNGEE. Variable domain in full (rest from reference TRBV9 and TRBJ2-1): DSGVTQTPKHLITATGQRVTLRCSPRSGDLSVYWYQQSLDQGLQFLIQYYNGEERAKGNILERFSAQQFPDLHSELNLSSLELGDSALYFCASSVGVGGPPRNEQFFGPGTRLTVL.

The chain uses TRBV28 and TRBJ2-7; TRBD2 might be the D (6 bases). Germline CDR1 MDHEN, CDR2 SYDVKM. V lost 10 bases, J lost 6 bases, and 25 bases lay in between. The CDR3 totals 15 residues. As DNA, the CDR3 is TGTGCCACCTATAGCCTCGGGCGGGGCCCCAGCGAGCAGTACTTC. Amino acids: CATYSLGRGPSEQYF.

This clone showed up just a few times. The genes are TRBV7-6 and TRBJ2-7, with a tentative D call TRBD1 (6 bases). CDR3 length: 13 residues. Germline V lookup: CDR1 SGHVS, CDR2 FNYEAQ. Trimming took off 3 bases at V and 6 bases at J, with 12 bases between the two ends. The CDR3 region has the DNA TGTGCCAGCAGCTTGAGGGGGTCGAGCGAGCAGTACTTC. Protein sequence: CASSLRGSSEQYF.

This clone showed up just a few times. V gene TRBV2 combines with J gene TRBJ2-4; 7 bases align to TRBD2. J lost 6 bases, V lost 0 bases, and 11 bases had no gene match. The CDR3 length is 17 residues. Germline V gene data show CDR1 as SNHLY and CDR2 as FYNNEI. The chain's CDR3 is CASSEALRGEVGNIQYF. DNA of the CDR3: TGTGCCAGCAGTGAAGCGCTTCGGGGGGAGGTCGGAAACATTCAGTACTTC.

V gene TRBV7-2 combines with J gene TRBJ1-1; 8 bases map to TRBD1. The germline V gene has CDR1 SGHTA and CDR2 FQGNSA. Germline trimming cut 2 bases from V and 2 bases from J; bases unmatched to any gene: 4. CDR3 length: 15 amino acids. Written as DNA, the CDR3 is TGTGCCAGCAGCTTATCCAGGGGGCACAACACTGAAGCTTTCTTT. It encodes CASSLSRGHNTEAFF.

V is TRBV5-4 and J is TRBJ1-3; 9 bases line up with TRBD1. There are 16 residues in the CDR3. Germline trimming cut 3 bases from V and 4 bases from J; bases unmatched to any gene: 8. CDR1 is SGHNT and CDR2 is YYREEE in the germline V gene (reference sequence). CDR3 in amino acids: CASSWPGQGNGNTIYF. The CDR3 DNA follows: TGTGCCAGCAGCTGGCCGGGACAGGGTAACGGAAACACCATATATTTT.

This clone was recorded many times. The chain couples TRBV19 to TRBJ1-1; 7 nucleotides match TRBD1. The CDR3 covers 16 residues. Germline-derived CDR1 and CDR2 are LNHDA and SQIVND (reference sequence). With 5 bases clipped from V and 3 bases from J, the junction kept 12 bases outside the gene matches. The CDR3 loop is CASSPYFTGVDTEAFF. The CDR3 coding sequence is TGTGCCAGTAGTCCTTACTTTACAGGGGTGGACACTGAAGCTTTCTTT.

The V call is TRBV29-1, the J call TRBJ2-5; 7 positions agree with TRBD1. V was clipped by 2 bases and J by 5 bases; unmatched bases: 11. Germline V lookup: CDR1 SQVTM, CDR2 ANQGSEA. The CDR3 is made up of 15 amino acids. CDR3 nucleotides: TGCAGCGTTGAACTCCCAACAGGGGATAGGGAGACCCAGTACTTC. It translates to CSVELPTGDRETQYF.

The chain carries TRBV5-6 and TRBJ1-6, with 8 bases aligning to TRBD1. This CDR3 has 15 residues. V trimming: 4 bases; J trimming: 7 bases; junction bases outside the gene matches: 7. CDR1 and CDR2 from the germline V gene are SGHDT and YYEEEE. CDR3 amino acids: CASSPRGLRNSPLHF. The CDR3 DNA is TGTGCCAGCAGCCCCAGGGGGCTGCGGAATTCACCCCTCCACTTT.

CDR3 amino acids: CASSPGTGHNYGYTF. The CDR3 bases are TGTGCCAGCTCGCCCGGGACAGGCCATAACTATGGCTACACCTTC. V usage is TRBV18 and J usage is TRBJ1-2; TRBD1 agrees at 8 bases. The length of the CDR3 is 15 residues. Per germline, CDR1 KGHSH and CDR2 LQKENI. V gave up 6 bases and J gave up 1 base; unmatched junction bases: 7.

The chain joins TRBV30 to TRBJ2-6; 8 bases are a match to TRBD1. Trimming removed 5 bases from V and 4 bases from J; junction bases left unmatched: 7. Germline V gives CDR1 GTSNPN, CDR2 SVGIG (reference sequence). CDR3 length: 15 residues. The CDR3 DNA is TGTGCCTGGGCAGAGACAGGGGCCGGGGCCAACGTCCTGACTTTC. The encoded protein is CAWAETGAGANVLTF.

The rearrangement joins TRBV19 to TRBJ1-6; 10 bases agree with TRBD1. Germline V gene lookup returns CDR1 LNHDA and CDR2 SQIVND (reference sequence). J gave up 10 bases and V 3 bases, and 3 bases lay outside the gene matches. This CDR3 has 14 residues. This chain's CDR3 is CASSIDRGLSPLHF. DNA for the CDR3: TGTGCCAGTAGTATCGACAGGGGGCTCTCACCCCTCCACTTT.

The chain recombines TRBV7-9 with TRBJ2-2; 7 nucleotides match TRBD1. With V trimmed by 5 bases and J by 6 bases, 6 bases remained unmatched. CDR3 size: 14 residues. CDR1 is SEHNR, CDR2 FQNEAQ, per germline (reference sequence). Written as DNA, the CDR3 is TGTGCCAGCAGCGATGAACAGGGGTCCGGGGAGCTGTTTTTT. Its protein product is CASSDEQGSGELFF.

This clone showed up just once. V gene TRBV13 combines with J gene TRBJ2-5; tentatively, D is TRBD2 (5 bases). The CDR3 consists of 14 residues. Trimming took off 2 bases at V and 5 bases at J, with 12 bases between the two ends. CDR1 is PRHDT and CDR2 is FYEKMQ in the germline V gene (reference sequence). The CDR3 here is CASSLPGSGETQYF. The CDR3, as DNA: TGTGCCAGCAGCTTACCGGGGTCCGGTGAGACCCAGTACTTC.

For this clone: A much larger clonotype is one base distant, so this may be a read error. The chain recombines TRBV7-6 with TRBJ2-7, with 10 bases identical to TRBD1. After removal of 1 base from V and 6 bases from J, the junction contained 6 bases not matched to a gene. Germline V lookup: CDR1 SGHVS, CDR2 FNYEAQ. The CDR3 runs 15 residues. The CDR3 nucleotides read TGTGCCAGCAGCTTAGATGGGACAGGGGTGGTCGAGCAGTACTTC. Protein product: CASSLDGTGVVEQYF.

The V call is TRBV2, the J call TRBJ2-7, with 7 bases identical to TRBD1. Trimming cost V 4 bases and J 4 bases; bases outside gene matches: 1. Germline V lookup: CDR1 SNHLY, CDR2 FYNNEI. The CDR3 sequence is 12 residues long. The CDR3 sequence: CASSGDSYEQYF. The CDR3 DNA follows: TGTGCCAGCAGTGGGGACAGTTACGAGCAGTACTTC.

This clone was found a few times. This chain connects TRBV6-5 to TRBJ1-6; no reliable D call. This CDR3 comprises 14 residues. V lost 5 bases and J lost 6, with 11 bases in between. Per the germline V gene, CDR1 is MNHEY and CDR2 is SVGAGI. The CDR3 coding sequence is TGTGCCAGCAGTCCTGGGCTGAGTAATTCACCCCTCCACTTT. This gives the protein CASSPGLSNSPLHF.

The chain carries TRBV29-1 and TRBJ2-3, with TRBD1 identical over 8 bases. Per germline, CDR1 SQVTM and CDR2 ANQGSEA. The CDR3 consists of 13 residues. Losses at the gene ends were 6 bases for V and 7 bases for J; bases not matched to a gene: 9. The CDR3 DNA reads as TGCAGCGTCTCAAGGGGGACAGGCAATACGCAGTATTTT. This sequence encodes CSVSRGTGNTQYF.

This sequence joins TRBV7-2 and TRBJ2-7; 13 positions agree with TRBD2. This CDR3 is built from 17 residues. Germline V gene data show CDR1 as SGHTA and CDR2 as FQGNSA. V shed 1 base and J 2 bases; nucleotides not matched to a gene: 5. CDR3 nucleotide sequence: TGTGCCAGCAGCTTAGGAGTACTAGCGGGGGGGCCCTACGAGCAGTACTTC. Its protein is CASSLGVLAGGPYEQYF.

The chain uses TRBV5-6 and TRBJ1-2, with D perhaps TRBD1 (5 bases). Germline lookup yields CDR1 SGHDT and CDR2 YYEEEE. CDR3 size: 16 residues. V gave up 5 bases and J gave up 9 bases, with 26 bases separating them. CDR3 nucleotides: TGTGCCAGCAGGACCGGGACTGGCAGTTTTGGAGAGCGCTACACCTTC. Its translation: CASRTGTGSFGERYTF.

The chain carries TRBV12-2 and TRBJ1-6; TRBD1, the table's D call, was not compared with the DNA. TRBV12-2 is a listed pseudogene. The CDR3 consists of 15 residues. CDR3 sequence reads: CASRAFGTDNSPLHF. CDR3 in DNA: TGTGCAAGTCGCGCGTTCGGGACAGATAATTCACCCCTCCACTTT.

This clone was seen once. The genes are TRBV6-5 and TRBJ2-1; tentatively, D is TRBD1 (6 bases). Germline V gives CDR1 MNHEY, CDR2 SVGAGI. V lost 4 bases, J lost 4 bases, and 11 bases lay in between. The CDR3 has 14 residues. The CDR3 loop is CASSSGDIYNEQFF. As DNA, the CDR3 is TGTGCCAGCAGTTCCGGGGACATATACAATGAGCAGTTCTTC.

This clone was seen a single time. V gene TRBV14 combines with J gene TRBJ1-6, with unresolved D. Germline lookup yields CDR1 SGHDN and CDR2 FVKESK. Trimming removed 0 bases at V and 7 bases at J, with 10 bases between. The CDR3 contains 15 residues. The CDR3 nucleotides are TGTGCCAGCAGCCAAGATCAGGCAGGAAATTCACCCCTCCACTTT. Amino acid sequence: CASSQDQAGNSPLHF.

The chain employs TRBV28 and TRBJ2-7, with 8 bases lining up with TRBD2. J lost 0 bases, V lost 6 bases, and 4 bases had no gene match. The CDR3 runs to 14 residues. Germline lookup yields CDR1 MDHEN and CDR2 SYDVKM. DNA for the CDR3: TGTGCCAGCAGCGCGGGGGGCTACTCCTACGAGCAGTACTTC. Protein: CASSAGGYSYEQYF. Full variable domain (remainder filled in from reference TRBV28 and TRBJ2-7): DVKVTQSSRYLVKRTGEKVFLECVQDMDHENMFWYRQDPGLGLRLIYFSYDVKMKEKGDIPEGYSVSREKKERFSLILESASTNQTSMYLCASSAGGYSYEQYFGPGTRLTVT.

This chain's CDR3 is CASSLGTGSSGANVLTF. The DNA for the CDR3 is TGCGCCAGCAGCTTGGGGACAGGGAGCTCTGGGGCCAACGTCCTGACTTTC. The chain recombines TRBV5-1 with TRBJ2-6; 8 bases match TRBD1. V was pared by 0 bases and J by 0 bases, with 2 bases of the junction left unmatched. The CDR3 covers 17 residues. Per germline, CDR1 SGHRS and CDR2 YFSETQ.